This T cell receptor beta chain was profiled in a study of immune evolution from preneoplasia to lung adenocarcinoma. The protocol was immunoSEQ multiplex PCR, while the TCRdb copy is restricted to in-frame clones and leaves out a portion. The data contain thousands of clones, 70% to 90% of them singletons. This CDR3 has 12 residues. Trimming stripped 2 bases from V and 4 bases from J, with 8 bases between. The germline CDR1 and CDR2 sequences are GTSNPN and SVGIG (reference sequence). As for this clone: The antigen remains unidentified.

Findings and caveats of the study: Top clone frequencies peaked in normal lung, apparently declining through invasive adenocarcinoma.

Nucleic acids came from premalignant or tumor cells enriched by macro-dissection. Sample: FFPE atypical adenomatous hyperplasia tissue from the lung. Subset in this sample: atypical adenomatous hyperplasia (AAH), lung preneoplasia. V is TRBV30 and J is TRBJ1-1; D is undetermined. This receptor was obtained from a person aged 70 to 79 with lung adenocarcinoma. The CDR3 here is CAWSRRRTEAFF. The DNA for the CDR3 is TGTGCCTGGAGTAGAAGGCGCACTGAAGCTTTCTTT.